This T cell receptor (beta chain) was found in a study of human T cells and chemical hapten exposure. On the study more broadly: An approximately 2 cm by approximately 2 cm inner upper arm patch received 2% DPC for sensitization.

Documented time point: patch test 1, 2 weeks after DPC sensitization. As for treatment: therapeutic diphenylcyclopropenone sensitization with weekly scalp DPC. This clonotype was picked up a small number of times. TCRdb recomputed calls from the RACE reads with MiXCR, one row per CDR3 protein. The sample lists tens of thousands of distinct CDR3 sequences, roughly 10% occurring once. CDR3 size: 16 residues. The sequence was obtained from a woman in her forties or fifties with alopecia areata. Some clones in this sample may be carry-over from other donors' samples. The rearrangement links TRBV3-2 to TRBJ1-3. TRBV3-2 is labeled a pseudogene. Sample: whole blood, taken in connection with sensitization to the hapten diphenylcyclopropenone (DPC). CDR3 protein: CASSQSHRNSGNTIYF. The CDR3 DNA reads TGTGCCAGCAGCCAATCCCACCGGAACTCTGGAAACACCATATATTTT.